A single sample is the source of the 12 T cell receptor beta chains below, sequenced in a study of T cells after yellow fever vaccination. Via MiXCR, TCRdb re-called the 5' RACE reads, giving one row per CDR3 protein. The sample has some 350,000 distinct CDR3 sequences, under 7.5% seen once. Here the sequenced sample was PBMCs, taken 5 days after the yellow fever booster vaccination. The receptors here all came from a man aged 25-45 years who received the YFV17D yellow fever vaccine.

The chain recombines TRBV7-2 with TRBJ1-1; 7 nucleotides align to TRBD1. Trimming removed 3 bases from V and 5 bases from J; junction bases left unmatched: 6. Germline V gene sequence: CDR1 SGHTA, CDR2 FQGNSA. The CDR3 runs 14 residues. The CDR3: CASSFTGARTEAFF. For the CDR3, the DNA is TGTGCCAGCAGCTTTACAGGGGCCAGGACTGAAGCTTTCTTT.

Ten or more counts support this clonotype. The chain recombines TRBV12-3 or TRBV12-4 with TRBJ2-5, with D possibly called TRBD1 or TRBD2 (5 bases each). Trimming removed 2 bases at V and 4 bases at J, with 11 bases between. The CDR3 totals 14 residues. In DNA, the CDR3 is TGTGCCAGCAGTTTACGGGGACCCAGAGAGACCCAGTACTTC. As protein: CASSLRGPRETQYF.

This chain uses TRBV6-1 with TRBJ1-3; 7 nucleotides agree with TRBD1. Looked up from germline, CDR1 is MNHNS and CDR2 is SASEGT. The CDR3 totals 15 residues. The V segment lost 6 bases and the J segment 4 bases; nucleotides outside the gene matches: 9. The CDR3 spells CASSNRQGSGNTIYF. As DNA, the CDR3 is TGTGCCAGCAGCAACCGACAGGGTTCCGGAAACACCATATATTTT.

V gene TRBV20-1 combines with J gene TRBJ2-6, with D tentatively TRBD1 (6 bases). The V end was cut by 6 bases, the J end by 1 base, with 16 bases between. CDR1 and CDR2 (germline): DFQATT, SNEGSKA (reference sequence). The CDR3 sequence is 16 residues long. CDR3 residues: CSAAGAQLSGANVLTF. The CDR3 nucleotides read TGCAGTGCCGCAGGGGCACAGCTATCTGGGGCCAACGTCCTGACTTTC.

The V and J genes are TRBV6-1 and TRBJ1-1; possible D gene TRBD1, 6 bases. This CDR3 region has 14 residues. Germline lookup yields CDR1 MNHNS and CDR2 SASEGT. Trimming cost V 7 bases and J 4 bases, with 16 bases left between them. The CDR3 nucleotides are TGTGCCAGCATACGGGACGGGGGCATCACTGAAGCTTTCTTT. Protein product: CASIRDGGITEAFF.

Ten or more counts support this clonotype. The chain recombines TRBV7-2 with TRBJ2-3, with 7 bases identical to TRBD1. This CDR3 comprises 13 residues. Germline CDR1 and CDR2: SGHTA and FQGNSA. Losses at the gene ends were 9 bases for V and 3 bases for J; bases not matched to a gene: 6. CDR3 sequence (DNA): TGTGCCAGTGACAGGGATTTAACAGATACGCAGTATTTT. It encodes CASDRDLTDTQYF.

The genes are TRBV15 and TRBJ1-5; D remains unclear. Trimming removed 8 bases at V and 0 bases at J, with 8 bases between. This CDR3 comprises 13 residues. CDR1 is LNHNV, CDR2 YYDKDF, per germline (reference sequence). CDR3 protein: CATALYSNQPQHF. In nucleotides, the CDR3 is TGTGCCACCGCCCTTTATAGCAATCAGCCCCAGCATTTT.

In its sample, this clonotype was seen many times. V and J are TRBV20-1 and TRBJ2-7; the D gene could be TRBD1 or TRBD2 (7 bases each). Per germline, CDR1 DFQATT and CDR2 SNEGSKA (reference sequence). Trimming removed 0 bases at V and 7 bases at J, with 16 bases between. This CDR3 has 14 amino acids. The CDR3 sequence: CSARDRGGPLEQYF. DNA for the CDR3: TGCAGTGCTAGAGACAGGGGGGGGCCCTTGGAGCAGTACTTC.

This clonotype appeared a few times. CDR3 loop: CASSLEGWGQVGAGANVLTF. CDR3 sequence (DNA): TGTGCCAGCAGTTTGGAGGGTTGGGGACAGGTCGGGGCTGGGGCCAACGTCCTGACTTTC. The chain recombines TRBV12-3 or TRBV12-4 with TRBJ2-6; the match to TRBD1 covers 8 bases. The V and J ends lost 3 bases and 2 bases, in that order; junction bases with no gene match: 15. This CDR3 spans 20 amino acids.

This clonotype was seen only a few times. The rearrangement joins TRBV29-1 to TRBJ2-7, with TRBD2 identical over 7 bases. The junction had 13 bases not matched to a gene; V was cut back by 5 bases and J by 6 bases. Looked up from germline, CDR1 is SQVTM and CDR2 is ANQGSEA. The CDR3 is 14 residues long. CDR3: CSVSRRLADTEQYF. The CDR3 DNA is TGCAGCGTTTCGAGGAGGCTAGCGGATACCGAGCAGTACTTC.

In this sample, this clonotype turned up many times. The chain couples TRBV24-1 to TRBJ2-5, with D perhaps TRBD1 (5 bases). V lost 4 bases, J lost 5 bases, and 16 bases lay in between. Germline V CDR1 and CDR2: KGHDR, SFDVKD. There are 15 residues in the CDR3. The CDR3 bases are TGTGCCACCAGTGACCCGACAGAACCGCGGGAGACCCAGTACTTC. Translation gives CATSDPTEPRETQYF.

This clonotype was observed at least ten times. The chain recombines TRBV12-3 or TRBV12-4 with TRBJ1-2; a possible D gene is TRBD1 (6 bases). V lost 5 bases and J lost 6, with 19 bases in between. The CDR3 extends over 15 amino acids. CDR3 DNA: TGTGCCAGCAGTCTGGGGGCCTCCGTCCCCGATGGCTACACCTTC. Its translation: CASSLGASVPDGYTF.